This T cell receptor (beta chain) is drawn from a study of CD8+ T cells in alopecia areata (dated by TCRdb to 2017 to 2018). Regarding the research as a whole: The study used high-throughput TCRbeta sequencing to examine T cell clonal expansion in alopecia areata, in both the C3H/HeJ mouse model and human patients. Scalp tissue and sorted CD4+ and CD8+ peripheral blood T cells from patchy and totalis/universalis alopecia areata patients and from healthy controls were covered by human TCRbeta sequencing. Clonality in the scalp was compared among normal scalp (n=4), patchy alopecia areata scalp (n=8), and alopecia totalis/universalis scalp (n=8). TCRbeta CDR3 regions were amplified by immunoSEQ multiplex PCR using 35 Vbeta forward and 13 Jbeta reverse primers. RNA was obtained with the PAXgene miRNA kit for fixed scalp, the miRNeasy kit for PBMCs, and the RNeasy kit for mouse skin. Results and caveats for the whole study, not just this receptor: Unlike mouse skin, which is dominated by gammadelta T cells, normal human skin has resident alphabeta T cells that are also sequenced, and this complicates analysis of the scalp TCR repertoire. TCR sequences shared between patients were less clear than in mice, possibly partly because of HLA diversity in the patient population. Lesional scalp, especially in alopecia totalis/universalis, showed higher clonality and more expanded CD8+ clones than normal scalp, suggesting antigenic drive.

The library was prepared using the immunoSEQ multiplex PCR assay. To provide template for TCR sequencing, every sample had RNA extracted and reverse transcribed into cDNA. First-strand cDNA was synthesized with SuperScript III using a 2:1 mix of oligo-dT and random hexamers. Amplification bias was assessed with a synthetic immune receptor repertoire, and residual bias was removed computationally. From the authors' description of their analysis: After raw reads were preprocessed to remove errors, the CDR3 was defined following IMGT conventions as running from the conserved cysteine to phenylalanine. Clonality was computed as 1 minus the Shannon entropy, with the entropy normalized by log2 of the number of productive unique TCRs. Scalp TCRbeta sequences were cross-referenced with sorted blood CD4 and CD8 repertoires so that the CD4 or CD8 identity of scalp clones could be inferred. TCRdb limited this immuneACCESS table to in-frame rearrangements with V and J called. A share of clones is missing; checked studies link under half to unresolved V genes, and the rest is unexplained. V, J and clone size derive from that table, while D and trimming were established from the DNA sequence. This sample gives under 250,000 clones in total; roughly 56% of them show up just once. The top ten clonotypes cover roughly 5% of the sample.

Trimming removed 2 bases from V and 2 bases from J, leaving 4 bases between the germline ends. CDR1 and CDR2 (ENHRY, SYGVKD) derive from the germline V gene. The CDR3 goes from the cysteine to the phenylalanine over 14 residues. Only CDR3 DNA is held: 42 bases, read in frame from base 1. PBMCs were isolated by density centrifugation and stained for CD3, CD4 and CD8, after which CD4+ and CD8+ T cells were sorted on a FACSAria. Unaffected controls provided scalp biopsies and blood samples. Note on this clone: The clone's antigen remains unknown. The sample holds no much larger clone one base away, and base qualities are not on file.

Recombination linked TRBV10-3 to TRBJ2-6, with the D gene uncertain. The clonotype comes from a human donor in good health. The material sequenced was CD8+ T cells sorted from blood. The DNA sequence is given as TGTGCCATCAGTGAGGCAACTGGGGCCAACGTCCTGACTTTC. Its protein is CAISEATGANVLTF.